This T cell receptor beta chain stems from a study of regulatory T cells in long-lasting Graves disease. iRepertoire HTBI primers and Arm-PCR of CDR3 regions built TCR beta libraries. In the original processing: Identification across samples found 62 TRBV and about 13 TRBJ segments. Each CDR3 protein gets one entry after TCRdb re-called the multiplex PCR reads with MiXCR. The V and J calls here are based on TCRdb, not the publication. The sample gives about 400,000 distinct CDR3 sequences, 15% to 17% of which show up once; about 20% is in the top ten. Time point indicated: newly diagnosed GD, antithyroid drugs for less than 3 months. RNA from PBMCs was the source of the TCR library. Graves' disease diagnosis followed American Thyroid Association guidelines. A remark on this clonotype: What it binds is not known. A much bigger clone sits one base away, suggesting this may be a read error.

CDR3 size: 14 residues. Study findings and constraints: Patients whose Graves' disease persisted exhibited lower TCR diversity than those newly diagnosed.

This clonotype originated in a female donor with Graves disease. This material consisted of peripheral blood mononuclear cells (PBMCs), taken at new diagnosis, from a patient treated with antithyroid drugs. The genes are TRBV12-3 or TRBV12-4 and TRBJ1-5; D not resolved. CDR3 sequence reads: CASSPNGFGQPRHF. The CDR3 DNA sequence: TGTGCCAGCAGCCCGAACGGTTTTGGTCAGCCCCGGCATTTT.